These T cell receptor beta chains were read from a single sample in a study of regulatory dendritic cells for organ transplantation. Using immunoSEQ multiplex PCR, the repertoire was profiled, and TCRdb retains in-frame clones only, with some absent. The repertoire holds 28,000 or so clones, with roughly 85% as singletons. Sequenced: naive CD4+ T cells from blood. These receptor sequences come from a human donor in good health. Both conserved end residues are part of each CDR3. The order of the fields is J gene, clone size, D gene, V gene, CDR3 DNA, CDR3 protein. D genes are given only for firm matches. Clone size is given for some rows only: seen once, a few or many times, or a class if the clone is expanded.

TRBJ2-6 | . | . | TRBV28 | TGTGCCAGCAGTTTATCCCGGGTGGCTGGGGCCAACGTCCTGACTTTC | CASSLSRVAGANVLTF
TRBJ1-1 | few | . | TRBV6-1 | TGTGCCAGCATGCCCCAAGCGCGCACTGAAGCTTTCTTT | CASMPQARTEAFF
TRBJ2-2 | . | . | TRBV2 | TGTGCCAGCAGTGAAGAGCGGATCTTAGGGGAGCTGTTTTTT | CASSEERILGELFF
TRBJ1-1 | . | TRBD1 | TRBV20-1 | TGCAGTGCTACAGGGGGCCGGGAAGCTTTCTTT | CSATGGREAFF
TRBJ2-2 | . | TRBD1 | TRBV4-3 | TGCGCCAGCAGCCAAGATCTAGGGGGCAGTACCGGGGAGCTGTTTTTT | CASSQDLGGSTGELFF
TRBJ1-1 | . | TRBD1 | TRBV4-1 | TGCGCCAGCAGCCAAGATTCCGTTTTCGACAGGGAAGGCACTGAAGCTTTCTTT | CASSQDSVFDREGTEAFF
TRBJ1-4 | once | . | TRBV18 | TGTGCCAGCTCAGGGGCGGAAAATGAAAAACTGTTTTTT | CASSGAENEKLFF
TRBJ2-2 | . | . | TRBV5-4 | TGTGCCAGCAGCTCCTCGGGAATCGACACCGGGGAGCTGTTTTTT | CASSSSGIDTGELFF
TRBJ2-7 | few | . | TRBV2 | TGTGCCAGCAGTAACAGGGTGGGCTACGAGCAGTACTTC | CASSNRVGYEQYF
TRBJ2-1 | . | . | TRBV18 | TGTGCCAGCTCACCGCCCACGCCGTCCAGGGTCGATGAGCAGTTCTTC | CASSPPTPSRVDEQFF
TRBJ1-4 | . | . | TRBV30 | TGTGCCTGGAGTGTCGAGGAAATTAATGAAAAACTGTTTTTT | CAWSVEEINEKLFF
TRBJ2-2 | once | . | TRBV4-3 | TGCGCCAGCAGCCGAGCAAGGGGATACACCGGGGAGCTGTTTTTT | CASSRARGYTGELFF
TRBJ2-2 | . | . | TRBV19 | TGTGCCAGTAGTAGGAGAGACAGGAACACCGGGGAGCTGTTTTTT | CASSRRDRNTGELFF
TRBJ2-7 | . | TRBD1 | TRBV27 | TGTGCCAGCAGTTTATCCAGGGGGCTCTCCTACGAGCAGTACTTC | CASSLSRGLSYEQYF
TRBJ2-1 | . | TRBD2 | TRBV7-2 | TGTGCCAGCAGCTTAGAGGGCGGGGGGGCCAATGAGCAGTTCTTC | CASSLEGGGANEQFF
TRBJ2-1 | . | . | TRBV19 | TGTGCCAGTAGTACCATGACAGGCCGCTCCTACAATGAGCAGTTCTTC | CASSTMTGRSYNEQFF
TRBJ1-1 | . | . | TRBV5-6 | TGTGCCAGCAGCTTGGACACCCGCCTCGGGACTGAAGCTTTCTTT | CASSLDTRLGTEAFF
TRBJ2-3 | . | . | TRBV25-1 | TGTGCCAGCAGTGAAGGTGGGGGGGCCAGCACAGATACGCAGTATTTT | CASSEGGGASTDTQYF
TRBJ1-4 | once | TRBD1 | TRBV6-5 | TGTGCCACCCAACAGGCAGGGGGCGTTGAAAAACTGTTTTTT | CATQQAGGVEKLFF
TRBJ2-3 | . | TRBD2 | TRBV4-3 | TGCGCCAGCAGCCAAGAGGGGACTAGCGGAGATACGCAGTATTTT | CASSQEGTSGDTQYF
TRBJ1-2 | . | . | TRBV5-6 | TGTGCCAGCAGCCTGTATTCTAACTATGGCTACACCTTC | CASSLYSNYGYTF
TRBJ1-4 | few | TRBD1 | TRBV29-1 | TGCAGCGTTGCCAGGGGGACTAATGAAAAACTGTTTTTT | CSVARGTNEKLFF
TRBJ2-7 | . | TRBD2 | TRBV7-2 | TGTGCCAGCTCTCGGGGACGGGGGGAAACCTTATCCTACGAGCAGTACTTC | CASSRGRGETLSYEQYF
TRBJ1-1 | . | . | TRBV5-1 | TGCGCCAGCAGCTTGGTAGGGGTCAGGGGAGCCACTGAAGCTTTCTTT | CASSLVGVRGATEAFF
TRBJ2-5 | . | TRBD1 | TRBV7-7 | TGTGCTAGCAGCTTAGGACAGGTGGGGGAGACCCAGTACTTC | CASSLGQVGETQYF
TRBJ1-5 | . | . | TRBV25-1 | TGTGCCAGCAGTGAATCAGGGCAGGGCAATCAGCCCCAGCATTTT | CASSESGQGNQPQHF
TRBJ2-1 | once | . | TRBV5-1 | TGCGCCAGCAGCTTGACAGAGAACAATGAGCAGTTCTTC | CASSLTENNEQFF
TRBJ2-1 | . | . | TRBV5-1 | TGCGCCAGCAGCCTAACTCCAGGCGAGCAGTTCTTC | CASSLTPGEQFF
TRBJ2-5 | . | . | TRBV5-8 | TGTGCCAGCACCTGGAGACAGGCCCCAGAGACCCAGTACTTC | CASTWRQAPETQYF
TRBJ2-2 | few | . | TRBV7-7 | TGTGCTAGCAGCTTTTCAGAAAACACCGGGGAGCTGTTTTTT | CASSFSENTGELFF